The next 22 T cell receptor beta chains were all read from a single sample in a study of identical twins. MiXCR, applied by TCRdb to the 5' RACE reads, yields one record per CDR3 protein. The repertoire consists of fewer than 500,000 distinct CDR3 sequences, with about 24% occurring once and the leading ten covering 2.9%. The sample was also linked to a second study, of T cells expressing NK-cell markers.

Sequenced sample: CD4+ T cells sorted from blood. Receptors originate from a woman in her late teens or twenties in good health.

The chain links TRBV15 to TRBJ2-7, with a tentative D call TRBD2 (5 bases). The V end was cut by 0 bases, the J end by 6 bases, with 9 bases between. The CDR3 has 13 residues. Germline V gene data show CDR1 as LNHNV and CDR2 as YYDKDF (reference sequence). CDR3 in DNA: TGTGCCACCAGCAGAGATATGGGGAGCGAGCAGTACTTC. This encodes CATSRDMGSEQYF.

This clonotype was picked up a small number of times. This sequence joins TRBV20-1 and TRBJ2-7, with TRBD1 identical over 9 bases. J was trimmed by 4 bases and V by 6 bases; bases with no gene match: 7. CDR3 length: 13 residues. Per germline, CDR1 DFQATT and CDR2 SNEGSKA (reference sequence). CDR3 residues: CSARTGTGYEQYF. The CDR3 DNA sequence: TGCAGTGCCAGAACCGGGACAGGGTACGAGCAGTACTTC.

In this sample, this clonotype turned up a few times. The chain combines TRBV20-1 with TRBJ2-7; 7 bases line up with TRBD2. The CDR3 extends over 12 amino acids. Looked up from germline, CDR1 is DFQATT and CDR2 is SNEGSKA (reference sequence). The chain's CDR3 is CSGASGSYEQYF. The CDR3 DNA reads TGCAGCGGGGCTAGCGGATCCTACGAGCAGTACTTC.

This clonotype was recorded a few times. V gene TRBV7-9 combines with J gene TRBJ2-3, with 7 bases that match TRBD2. V was clipped by 5 bases and J by 4 bases; unmatched bases: 6. CDR3 size: 14 residues. Germline assignment: CDR1 SEHNR and CDR2 FQNEAQ (reference sequence). The CDR3: CASSIGLVSDTQYF. DNA of the CDR3: TGTGCCAGCAGCATTGGACTAGTTTCAGATACGCAGTATTTT.

This clonotype was detected once. The chain has TRBV6-5 and TRBJ1-2; D possibly corresponds to TRBD1 (6 bases). Germline CDR1 MNHEY, CDR2 SVGAGI. This CDR3 comprises 15 residues. V lost 0 bases and J lost 4, with 12 bases in between. CDR3 coding DNA: TGTGCCAGCAGTTACTCAGCAGGAGGGGGCTATGGCTACACCTTC. This gives the protein CASSYSAGGGYGYTF.

The chain carries TRBV5-5 and TRBJ2-5, with D maybe TRBD1 (6 bases). Germline CDR1 reads SGHKS; CDR2 reads YYEKEE (reference sequence). Trimming took off 3 bases at V and 4 bases at J, with 13 bases between the two ends. CDR3 length: 14 amino acids. This chain's CDR3 is CASSWRTVRETQYF. The CDR3 DNA sequence: TGTGCCAGCAGCTGGCGGACAGTACGAGAGACCCAGTACTTC.

The chain links TRBV9 to TRBJ1-2; a weak D match, TRBD1 (6 bases). Germline V lookup: CDR1 SGDLS, CDR2 YYNGEE. Between the trimmed V and J ends, which lost 4 bases and 7 bases, there was a span of 14 bases. This CDR3 spans 13 amino acids. DNA for the CDR3: TGTGCCAGCAGCCCCCGGACAGAAGGTGGCTACACCTTC. Protein sequence: CASSPRTEGGYTF.

Written as DNA, the CDR3 is TGCAGTGCTAGAGATCCCGGGAGGCCCGGAAATGAGCAGTTCTTC. Translating gives CSARDPGRPGNEQFF. The J gene is TRBJ2-1, the V gene TRBV20-1, with 7 bases lining up with TRBD2. V was clipped by 0 bases and J by 7 bases; unmatched bases: 9. Germline-derived CDR1 and CDR2 are DFQATT and SNEGSKA (reference sequence). This CDR3 comprises 15 residues.

The chain links TRBV6-5 to TRBJ1-5, with TRBD1 matching 7 bases. CDR1 and CDR2 from the germline V gene are MNHEY and SVGAGI. CDR3 length equals 15 residues. Losses at the gene ends were 2 bases for V and 2 bases for J; bases not matched to a gene: 3. The CDR3 here is CASSYAGTGNQPQHF. For the CDR3, the DNA is TGTGCCAGCAGTTACGCCGGGACAGGCAATCAGCCCCAGCATTTT.

This clonotype has only a few counts. CDR3 nucleotide sequence: TGCAGTGCTAGAGGAATGCGGGGAGGGCCCTACGAGCAGTACTTC. Its translation is CSARGMRGGPYEQYF. V usage is TRBV20-1 and J usage is TRBJ2-7, with 7 bases matching TRBD2. This CDR3 has 15 amino acids. Unmatched junction bases numbered 8, after V lost 1 base and J lost 2 bases. Germline V CDR1 and CDR2: DFQATT, SNEGSKA (reference sequence).

The gene calls are TRBV24-1 and TRBJ2-3; D gene ambiguous. CDR1 is KGHDR, CDR2 SFDVKD, per germline. This CDR3 has 13 amino acids. Deletions cut 5 bases from V and 6 bases from J, with 11 bases between. CDR3 amino acids: CATSGDLPDTQYF. CDR3 bases: TGTGCCACCAGTGGTGACCTCCCGGATACGCAGTATTTT.

This clonotype has ten or more counts. The V and J genes are TRBV5-1 and TRBJ2-1; TRBD1 aligns across 10 bases. Germline values: CDR1 SGHRS, CDR2 YFSETQ. The CDR3 sequence is 14 residues long. V lost 0 bases to trimming and J lost 6 bases; unmatched junction nucleotides: 0. CDR3 loop: CASSLGTGGNEQFF. In DNA form, the CDR3 reads TGCGCCAGCAGCTTGGGGACAGGGGGCAATGAGCAGTTCTTC.

The gene calls are TRBV20-1 and TRBJ1-1, with D perhaps TRBD1 (5 bases). CDR1 DFQATT and CDR2 SNEGSKA come from the germline V gene (reference sequence). The CDR3 extends over 12 amino acids. V shed 6 bases and J shed 1 base, with 9 bases lying between them. The CDR3 reads CSAAQGNTEAFF. The CDR3 DNA is TGCAGTGCGGCCCAGGGGAACACTGAAGCTTTCTTT.

This sequence joins TRBV5-6 and TRBJ1-2; D is uncertain. The CDR3 sequence is 12 residues long. Trimming removed 4 bases from V and 8 bases from J, with 12 bases in between. Germline CDR1 is SGHDT and CDR2 is YYEEEE. The CDR3 here is CASSPGGGGYTF. CDR3 bases: TGTGCCAGCAGCCCGGGAGGCGGGGGCTACACCTTC.

At least ten counts were recorded for this clonotype. V gene TRBV10-3 combines with J gene TRBJ2-1; maybe TRBD1 (7 bases). The CDR3 consists of 17 residues. The V gene's germline CDR1 is ENHRY and CDR2 SYGVKD. V gave up 10 bases and J gave up 8 bases, with 30 bases separating them. This chain's CDR3 is CATRGTNRAGNSDEQFF. The CDR3 DNA follows: TGTGCCACCAGGGGGACGAATCGAGCGGGTAATTCGGATGAGCAGTTCTTC.

This clonotype appeared a few times. This chain connects TRBV20-1 to TRBJ2-5; D gene uncertain. The CDR3 covers 15 residues. The V gene's germline CDR1 is DFQATT and CDR2 SNEGSKA (reference sequence). The V and J ends lost 6 bases and 2 bases respectively, with 19 bases between them. CDR3 loop: CSAPPGSSRQETQYF. The CDR3, as DNA: TGCAGTGCGCCCCCCGGGTCTAGTAGGCAAGAGACCCAGTACTTC.

This clonotype was picked up many times. The chain links TRBV25-1 to TRBJ2-1; the D call may be TRBD1 or TRBD2 (5 bases each). This CDR3 region has 13 residues. Germline lookup yields CDR1 MGHDK and CDR2 SYGVNS. Trimming removed 2 bases from V and 15 bases from J, with 17 bases in between. The CDR3 DNA reads TGTGCCAGCAGTGAACAGGGACCTTCGAGTCCGTTCTTC. It encodes CASSEQGPSSPFF.

This clonotype came up a few times. The chain has TRBV20-1 and TRBJ2-3, with 10 bases aligning to TRBD1. CDR3 size: 15 residues. Germline lookup yields CDR1 DFQATT and CDR2 SNEGSKA (reference sequence). Losses at the gene ends were 0 bases for V and 1 base for J; bases not matched to a gene: 1. The CDR3 here is CSARDGTGGTDTQYF. CDR3 DNA: TGCAGTGCTAGAGATGGGACAGGGGGCACAGATACGCAGTATTTT.

The chain uses TRBV29-1 and TRBJ2-5; D possibly matches TRBD1 or TRBD2 (5 bases each). The length of the CDR3 is 15 residues. V was clipped by 3 bases and J by 7 bases, with 21 bases between them. Germline V gives CDR1 SQVTM, CDR2 ANQGSEA. CDR3 residues: CSVDPGTRGSGTQYF. The CDR3 DNA reads TGCAGCGTTGACCCTGGGACCCGCGGCTCGGGGACCCAGTACTTC.

Only a few counts were recorded for this clonotype. One end of the junction does not line up with germline, which may come from a read error. The chain's CDR3 is CASSLDFGRPEAFF. The CDR3 bases are TGCGCCAGCAGTTTGGATTTTGGACGGCCTGAAGCTTTCTTT. The V call is TRBV5-1, the J call TRBJ1-1; D remains unclear. The length of the CDR3 is 14 residues. Germline V gene lookup returns CDR1 SGHRS and CDR2 YFSETQ.

The rearrangement uses TRBV3-1 and TRBJ2-5; D uncertain. Trimming shortened V by 1 base and J by 5 bases, and 14 bases separated the two germline ends. The CDR3 covers 15 residues. Germline CDR1 and CDR2: LGHDT and YNNKEL (reference sequence). CDR3 coding DNA: TGTGCCAGCAGCCAAGCCCGGGCTCTAGGGGAGACCCAGTACTTC. Its protein is CASSQARALGETQYF.

The rearrangement joins TRBV28 to TRBJ1-2; 9 nucleotides match TRBD1. V lost 6 bases, J lost 4 bases, and 9 bases stayed unmatched. Germline-derived CDR1 and CDR2 are MDHEN and SYDVKM. The CDR3 is 15 residues long. The CDR3 sequence is CASRGDRAPFYGYTF. The CDR3 DNA follows: TGTGCCAGCAGGGGGGACAGGGCCCCTTTCTATGGCTACACCTTC.